These T cell receptor beta chains were read from a single sample in a study of T-cell memory formation after mild COVID-19. TCRdb independently ran MiXCR on the 5' RACE reads; one entry per CDR3 protein. The table has approximately 50,000 distinct CDR3 sequences, over 9% seen once. The specimen sequenced was PBMCs or a T cell subset sorted from them (not recorded which). These receptors were taken from an adult woman who had mild COVID-19 (a few samples of this study predate the infection). Cell type and time point are not known. The CDR3 runs from the conserved cysteine through the conserved F or W. A D gene is named only where the DNA matches it firmly. Some rows mark clone size as missing; the rest say once, few, many or name a class of expanded clone.

clone_size d_call j_call cdr3_length v_call cdr3_nt cdr3_aa
NA NA TRBJ2-3 15 TRBV18 TGTGCCAGCTCACCTACGGGGGCTTTCACAGATACGCAGTATTTT CASSPTGAFTDTQYF
NA TRBD1 TRBJ2-5 14 TRBV12-3/TRBV12-4 TGTGCCAGCAGTTACGGGACAGGGGGGGAGACCCAGTACTTC CASSYGTGGETQYF
many TRBD2 TRBJ2-1 12 TRBV20-1 TGCAGTGTTTTTGACGGGGGGAATGAGCAGTTCTTC CSVFDGGNEQFF
NA NA TRBJ2-1 15 TRBV12-3/TRBV12-4 TGTGCCAGCAGTTTCGGGAAGAGCTCCTACAATGAGCAGTTCTTC CASSFGKSSYNEQFF
NA TRBD2 TRBJ2-3 15 TRBV9 TGTGCCAGCAGCGAATCTAGCGGCAGCACAGATACGCAGTATTTT CASSESSGSTDTQYF
NA TRBD1 TRBJ1-2 11 TRBV29-1 TGCAGCGGACAGGGCGGCTATGGCTACACCTTC CSGQGGYGYTF
NA NA TRBJ2-3 14 TRBV12-3/TRBV12-4 TGTGCCAGCTCGGACATACACAGCACAGATACGCAGTATTTT CASSDIHSTDTQYF
few NA TRBJ2-2 16 TRBV10-1 TGCGCCAGCAGTGAGTCAGACAGGAGACACACCGGGGAGCTGTTTTTT CASSESDRRHTGELFF
few TRBD2 TRBJ2-7 17 TRBV23-1 TGCGCCAGCAGTCACCCGGGGGGACTAGCATTTTCATGCGAGCAGTACTTC CASSHPGGLAFSCEQYF
many NA TRBJ1-2 11 TRBV20-1 TGCAGTGCTAGAGATCCCTCGGGCTACACCTTC CSARDPSGYTF
NA NA TRBJ2-1 12 TRBV12-3/TRBV12-4 TGTGCCAGCAGGCCGGGGCCCCAGAAGCAGTTCTTC CASRPGPQKQFF
many TRBD1 TRBJ1-2 15 TRBV12-3/TRBV12-4 TGTGCCAGCAGTCTCCGCCGGACAGGGGGCAATGGCTACACCTTC CASSLRRTGGNGYTF
few NA TRBJ1-2 11 TRBV3-1 TGTGCCTCCGGGACATCCTATGGCTACACCTTC CASGTSYGYTF
NA NA TRBJ1-6 13 TRBV4-2 TGTGCCAGCAGCCAAGATATGGATTCACCCCTCCACTTT CASSQDMDSPLHF
many NA TRBJ2-4 17 TRBV18 TGTGCCAGCTCACCTCCCGGGACCCTTTTAGCCAAAAACATTCAGTACTTC CASSPPGTLLAKNIQYF
NA NA TRBJ1-1 14 TRBV7-6 TGTGCCAGCAGCTCCGGGGTCTCTAGCACTGAAGCTTTCTTT CASSSGVSSTEAFF
NA TRBD1 TRBJ2-7 15 TRBV6-1 TGTGCCAGCAGTGAGGACAGGAGGATCTTCTACGAGCAGTACTTC CASSEDRRIFYEQYF
few TRBD1 TRBJ2-5 14 TRBV20-1 TGCAGTGCTACCAGGACAGGGGGCGTAGAGACCCAGTACTTC CSATRTGGVETQYF
NA NA TRBJ2-6 16 TRBV2 TGTGCCAGCAGGGAAGGACGCGACTCTGGGGCCAACGTCCTGACTTTC CASREGRDSGANVLTF
few TRBD1 TRBJ2-1 15 TRBV6-6 TGTGCCAGCAGTAACACGGGACAGGGGTTTAATGAGCAGTTCTTC CASSNTGQGFNEQFF
many NA TRBJ1-5 13 TRBV20-1 TGCAGTGCTAGTACAGGGAATAGTCAGCCCCAGCATTTT CSASTGNSQPQHF
NA TRBD1 TRBJ1-1 16 TRBV5-1 TGCGCCAGCAGCTTGGGACCCGGACAGGGAGGCACTGAAGCTTTCTTT CASSLGPGQGGTEAFF
NA TRBD2 TRBJ2-1 17 TRBV24-1 TGTGCCACCAGTGATTTGGGACTAGCGGACCTCTACAATGAGCAGTTCTTC CATSDLGLADLYNEQFF
NA TRBD1 TRBJ2-5 15 TRBV7-3 TGTGCCAGCAGCTTGGGGACAGGGGGCTCGGGGACCCAGTACTTC CASSLGTGGSGTQYF
few NA TRBJ1-2 14 TRBV20-1 TGCAGTGCTGGGGACACAGGGTTGGGCTATGGCTACACCTTC CSAGDTGLGYGYTF
many NA TRBJ2-1 15 TRBV5-1 TGCGCCAGCAGAACAGGGTTCGATGAATACAATGAGCAGTTCTTC CASRTGFDEYNEQFF
NA NA TRBJ1-1 13 TRBV4-3 TGCGCCAGCAGCCAAGGACAGAGATGGGGAGCTTTCTTT CASSQGQRWGAFF
NA TRBD2 TRBJ2-1 15 TRBV2 TGTGCCAGCAATAAAGGACTAGCGGGAAGGGGGGAGCAGTTCTTC CASNKGLAGRGEQFF
few TRBD2 TRBJ2-7 13 TRBV20-1 TGCAGTGCTAGTAGGGCGGGAGGGTACGAGCAGTACTTC CSASRAGGYEQYF
NA TRBD1 TRBJ1-1 14 TRBV5-1 TGCGCCAGCAGCTCACTGACAGGGGAGACTGAAGCTTTCTTT CASSSLTGETEAFF
NA NA TRBJ2-7 13 TRBV15 TGTGCCACCAGCAGATCGGTGTCCTACGAGCAGTACTTC CATSRSVSYEQYF
few NA TRBJ1-1 15 TRBV12-3/TRBV12-4 TGTGCCAGCAGTTTATTAGGGGGAGAGAACACTGAAGCTTTCTTT CASSLLGGENTEAFF
many NA TRBJ2-7 14 TRBV27 TGTGCCAGCAGTTTATACGGGTGGGTCTACGAGCAGTACTTC CASSLYGWVYEQYF
many NA TRBJ2-1 17 TRBV3-1 TGTGCCAGCAGCCAAGGACTTGGACAGAACACCTACAATGAGCAGTTCTTC CASSQGLGQNTYNEQFF
few TRBD1 TRBJ1-1 15 TRBV18 TGTGCCAGCTCATACACAGGGGCCGCGAACACTGAAGCTTTCTTT CASSYTGAANTEAFF
NA NA TRBJ1-2 15 TRBV3-1 TGTGCCAGCAGCCAAGAAGAGGGCAAACAAGGCGGGTACACCTTC CASSQEEGKQGGYTF
few TRBD2 TRBJ2-1 16 TRBV5-1 TGCGCCAGCAGCCCCGCAACTAGCGCGATTGACAATGAGCAGTTCTTC CASSPATSAIDNEQFF
few TRBD1 TRBJ2-5 14 TRBV27 TGTGCCAGCAGTTTAGACAGGGGGTTAGAGACCCAGTACTTC CASSLDRGLETQYF
few TRBD2 TRBJ2-5 16 TRBV11-2 TGTGCCAGCAGCTGGTCGCTAGCGGGGGGGCCGGAGACCCAGTACTTC CASSWSLAGGPETQYF
NA TRBD2 TRBJ2-1 14 TRBV10-2 TGCGCCAGCAGGAGCGGGGGGACCTACAATGAGCAGTTCTTC CASRSGGTYNEQFF
NA NA TRBJ1-4 13 TRBV18 TGTGCCAGCTCACCCTCGCTTGGGGAAAAACTGTTTTTT CASSPSLGEKLFF
NA NA TRBJ1-1 14 TRBV12-3/TRBV12-4 TGTGCCAGCAGGCCCGGGACCACGGTGGCTGAAGCTTTCTTT CASRPGTTVAEAFF
few NA TRBJ2-5 13 TRBV7-9 TGTGCCAGCAGCCCCGAAGGGGGGGAGACCCAGTACTTC CASSPEGGETQYF
many NA TRBJ2-7 14 TRBV6-5 TGTGCCAGCAGTTACGTGAGGAGCTCCTACGAGCAGTACTTC CASSYVRSSYEQYF
many TRBD1 TRBJ1-3 16 TRBV3-1 TGTGCCAGCAGTACTACCCACAGGGGAGCTGGAAACACCATATATTTT CASSTTHRGAGNTIYF
NA NA TRBJ1-2 18 TRBV27 TGTGCCAGCAGTTTATCGGGCGGGGCGACAGCTAGTATCTATGGCTACACCTTC CASSLSGGATASIYGYTF
few NA TRBJ2-3 11 TRBV19 TGTGCCTGCGGGGCCCAGGATACGCAGTATTTT CACGAQDTQYF
many TRBD1 TRBJ2-7 14 TRBV12-3/TRBV12-4 TGTGCCAGGGGGAGCCGGGACAGAGCTTACGAGCAGTACTTC CARGSRDRAYEQYF
few TRBD2 TRBJ2-1 13 TRBV24-1 TGTGCCACCTCCACTAGCGTAAGCAATGAGCAGTTCTTC CATSTSVSNEQFF
NA NA TRBJ1-3 12 TRBV20-1 TGCAGTGCTAAAGTCTCTGGAAACACCATATATTTT CSAKVSGNTIYF
few NA TRBJ2-2 15 TRBV5-8 TGTGCCAGCAGATACGGACAGATCAACACCGGGGAGCTGTTTTTT CASRYGQINTGELFF
NA NA TRBJ1-3 14 TRBV20-1 TGCAGTGCTAGGGGCTCGGTGTCTGGAAACACCATATATTTT CSARGSVSGNTIYF